This T cell receptor (beta chain) stems from a study of blood T cells in healthy people across ages. CDR1 is MNHEY, CDR2 SVGAGI, per germline. Trimming stripped 6 bases from V and 1 base from J, with 12 bases between. The CDR3 extends over 14 amino acids. Individuals who donated were healthy Caucasians from Russia aged 6 to 90. Staff drew around 10 milliliters of peripheral blood from each donor. Isolation of PBMCs gave at least 7 million cells per sample. It was with a sample-barcoded 5' primer and a J-beta primer mix that a second PCR of about 7 to 12 cycles was run. A single record per CDR3 protein comes from TCRdb applying MiXCR to the 5' RACE reads. Of about 670,000 distinct CDR3 sequences in the sample, 40% to 65% were seen once.

This chain joins TRBV6-5 and TRBJ1-1; D ambiguous. This sequence originates from a woman older than 75 in good health. The specimen sequenced was blood. CDR3 sequence: CASSPDIWNTEAFF. CDR3 DNA sequence: TGTGCCAGCAGCCCCGATATCTGGAACACTGAAGCTTTCTTT.